The 30 T cell receptor beta chains in this list originate from one sample, sequenced in a study of blood T cell repertoires in COVID-19. Sequenced by immunoSEQ multiplex PCR; TCRdb stores in-frame clones only, minus some. The sample lists over 400,000 clones; approximately 91% were seen once. Sequenced material: PBMCs or T cells enriched from blood (not recorded which). The receptor source for this set is a woman aged 55 to 70 who had recovered from COVID-19.

A remark on this clone: This sample includes further DNA sequences coding for the same CDR3. V gene TRBV29-1 combines with J gene TRBJ1-3; the D gene is possibly TRBD1 (6 bases). This CDR3 has 13 residues. From germline, CDR1 is SQVTM and CDR2 ANQGSEA. The V gene lost 2 bases and the J gene lost 4 bases, with 9 bases spanning the gap. CDR3 sequence (DNA): TGCAGCGTTGAAAGGGGGAACGGAAACACCATATATTTT. Amino acids: CSVERGNGNTIYF.

The rearrangement links TRBV4-1 to TRBJ1-2; a weak D match, TRBD1 (6 bases). V lost 8 bases and J lost 7, with 20 bases in between. The germline CDR1 and CDR2 sequences are MGHRA and YSYEKL. The CDR3 contains 14 residues. The DNA for the CDR3 is TGCGCCAGCCGACAGACGGGGAGGGGGGTTGGCTACACCTTC. Amino acids: CASRQTGRGVGYTF.

The gene calls are TRBV3-1 (or the pseudogene TRBV3-2) and TRBJ1-2; D is perhaps TRBD1 (6 bases). The germline gives CDR1 LGHDT, CDR2 YNNKEL (reference sequence). The CDR3 is made up of 15 amino acids. V was shortened by 3 bases and J by 5 bases, with 16 bases between the two germline ends. The CDR3: CASSHPATGRYGYTF. The CDR3 nucleotides are TGTGCCAGCAGCCACCCTGCCACAGGGAGATATGGCTACACCTTC.

This sequence joins TRBV24-1 and TRBJ1-2; 8 positions agree with TRBD1. The CDR3 covers 18 residues. The germline gives CDR1 KGHDR, CDR2 SFDVKD. V lost 3 bases, J lost 2 bases, and 13 bases stayed unmatched. The CDR3, as DNA: TGTGCCACCAGTGATCCCGCCGGACAGGGAGACTTCAACTATGGCTACACCTTC. It is translated as CATSDPAGQGDFNYGYTF.

V is TRBV2 and J is TRBJ2-2; 9 bases fit TRBD2. This CDR3 has 15 amino acids. Trimming cost V 6 bases and J 1 base; bases outside gene matches: 3. Per germline, CDR1 SNHLY and CDR2 FYNNEI. The CDR3 nucleotides are TGTGCCAGCAGCTCTAGCGGGGTGAACACCGGGGAGCTGTTTTTT. Protein sequence: CASSSSGVNTGELFF.

The chain joins TRBV27 to TRBJ2-7; 9 positions match TRBD1. Trimming removed 6 bases from V and 3 bases from J; junction bases left unmatched: 12. Germline V lookup: CDR1 MNHEY, CDR2 SMNVEV (reference sequence). This CDR3 is built from 16 residues. DNA for the CDR3: TGTGCCAGCAGCCTATCCCCCGGGACAGGGATCTACGAGCAGTACTTC. This codes for CASSLSPGTGIYEQYF.

The chain combines TRBV2 with TRBJ2-7; tentative D call: TRBD1 (6 bases). Trimming left V 6 bases short and J 3 bases short, with 12 bases between. The CDR3 loop spans 13 amino acids. Germline assignment: CDR1 SNHLY and CDR2 FYNNEI. CDR3 in amino acids: CASSRDRYYEQYF. CDR3 bases: TGTGCCAGCAGCCGTGACAGGTACTACGAGCAGTACTTC.

This chain joins TRBV10-3 and TRBJ1-5, with 8 bases identical to TRBD1. The CDR3 runs to 14 residues. Germline assignment: CDR1 ENHRY and CDR2 SYGVKD. Unmatched junction bases numbered 2, after V lost 4 bases and J lost 3 bases. CDR3 DNA sequence: TGTGCCATCAGTGGGACAGGGAACAATCAGCCCCAGCATTTT. Protein product: CAISGTGNNQPQHF.

This clone was detected only once. The J gene is TRBJ1-1, the V gene TRBV10-3, with D possibly TRBD1 on 6 matching bases. The CDR3 is 15 residues long. The ends were cut back, 5 bases at V and 0 bases at J, with 13 bases in the middle. Germline CDR1 ENHRY, CDR2 SYGVKD. Here the CDR3 reads CAISNTGTVNTEAFF. The CDR3 DNA is TGTGCCATCAGTAACACAGGGACGGTGAACACTGAAGCTTTCTTT.

This clone was counted ten times or more. The rearrangement joins TRBV5-1 to TRBJ1-1; weak D call: TRBD1 (5 bases). The CDR3 has 15 residues. Trimming left V 7 bases short and J 2 bases short, with 18 bases between. Per germline, CDR1 SGHRS and CDR2 YFSETQ. CDR3 sequence: CASAGGVIGNTEAFF. CDR3 DNA sequence: TGCGCCAGCGCCGGGGGGGTAATAGGCAACACTGAAGCTTTCTTT.

About this clone: This same CDR3 is encoded by further DNA sequences in the sample. The chain is built from TRBV19 and TRBJ2-2; 7 nucleotides line up with TRBD1. After removal of 5 bases from V and 4 bases from J, the junction contained 4 bases not matched to a gene. This CDR3 has 14 residues. The germline V gene has CDR1 LNHDA and CDR2 SQIVND (reference sequence). CDR3 sequence reads: CASSRTGATGELFF. In DNA, the CDR3 is TGTGCCAGTAGTCGAACAGGGGCCACCGGGGAGCTGTTTTTT.

The CDR3 bases are TGTGCCAGCAGCTTAGAGTCCAGGGATCAGATTAGCACAGATACGCAGTATTTT. Translation gives CASSLESRDQISTDTQYF. This rearrangement joins TRBV11-3 to TRBJ2-3; maybe TRBD1 (5 bases). The CDR3 has 18 amino acids. V was shortened by 0 bases and J by 0 bases, with 16 bases between the two germline ends. Per the germline V gene, CDR1 is SGHNT and CDR2 is YENEEA.

The chain carries TRBV28 and TRBJ1-2, with a possible D match to TRBD1 (5 bases). Germline V gene sequence: CDR1 MDHEN, CDR2 SYDVKM. Trimming removed 3 bases at V and 4 bases at J, with 6 bases between. This CDR3 is 12 amino acids long. The CDR3 sequence is CASSFGGYGYTF. The DNA for the CDR3 is TGTGCCAGCAGTTTCGGGGGCTATGGCTACACCTTC.

V gene TRBV28 combines with J gene TRBJ2-4; a possible D gene is TRBD2 (5 bases). V was trimmed by 3 bases and J by 7 bases, leaving 10 bases between them. The germline V gene has CDR1 MDHEN and CDR2 SYDVKM. There are 13 residues in the CDR3. The CDR3 bases are TGTGCCAGCAGTTTTGGTTCGGGGAACATTCAGTACTTC. Translating gives CASSFGSGNIQYF.

V is TRBV5-1 and J is TRBJ1-1; the D is unclear. Germline assignment: CDR1 SGHRS and CDR2 YFSETQ. The V end lost 1 base, the J end lost 3 bases, and 7 bases lay between the germline ends. CDR3 size: 13 residues. CDR3 residues: CASSLNGDTEAFF. Here the CDR3 DNA reads TGCGCCAGCAGCTTGAACGGGGACACTGAAGCTTTCTTT. Full variable domain (rest looked up from reference TRBV5-1 and TRBJ1-1): KAGVTQTPRYLIKTRGQQVTLSCSPISGHRSVSWYQQTPGQGLQFLFEYFSETQRNKGNFPGRFSGRQFSNSRSEMNVSTLELGDSALYLCASSLNGDTEAFFGQGTRLTVV.

This clone was found once. The chain couples TRBV19 to TRBJ2-7; D is undetermined. The CDR3 length is 13 residues. Trimming took 5 bases from V and 2 from J, leaving 10 bases between them. Looked up from germline, CDR1 is LNHDA and CDR2 is SQIVND (reference sequence). CDR3: CASSSGVPYEQYF. CDR3 coding DNA: TGTGCCAGTAGTTCAGGTGTTCCCTACGAGCAGTACTTC.

The CDR3 DNA sequence: TGTGCCAGCAGTCACAGGGAATGGAACTATGGCTACACCTTC. Translation gives CASSHREWNYGYTF. The chain employs TRBV6-5 and TRBJ1-2, with D possibly matching TRBD1 (6 bases). Germline V gene sequence: CDR1 MNHEY, CDR2 SVGAGI. The CDR3 contains 14 residues. V lost 5 bases and J 2 bases, leaving 12 bases between the germline ends.

This clone was found many times. This rearrangement joins TRBV5-6 to TRBJ2-7; tentative D call: TRBD2 (5 bases). This CDR3 comprises 13 residues. Deletions cut 4 bases from V and 7 bases from J, with 15 bases between. Per the germline V gene, CDR1 is SGHDT and CDR2 is YYEEEE. CDR3 nucleotide sequence: TGTGCCAGCAGCCAAGTGGGCGGGCGGGAGCAGTACGTC. It is translated as CASSQVGGREQYV.

This chain links TRBV29-1 with TRBJ2-5, with TRBD2 matching over 7 bases. This CDR3 spans 11 amino acids. The germline gives CDR1 SQVTM, CDR2 ANQGSEA. CDR3 sequence: CASGLQETQYF. The CDR3 nucleotides are TGCGCTAGCGGCCTCCAAGAGACCCAGTACTTC.

Only one count was recorded for this clone. The CDR3 DNA sequence: TGTGCCAGCTCACCACGTAGTAGCGGGGGGGCAGATACGCAGTATTTT. It encodes CASSPRSSGGADTQYF. The J gene is TRBJ2-3, the V gene TRBV18, with 11 bases lining up with TRBD2. V gave up 1 base and J gave up 4 bases; unmatched junction bases: 4. Germline loops: CDR1 KGHSH, CDR2 LQKENI. The CDR3 loop spans 16 amino acids.

The V gene is TRBV9, the J gene TRBJ1-1; tentative D call: TRBD1 (5 bases). Germline CDR1 and CDR2: SGDLS and YYNGEE. The CDR3 has 15 residues. The V end was cut by 3 bases, the J end by 1 base, with 13 bases between. The CDR3 loop is CASSATGLSNTEAFF. In DNA form, the CDR3 reads TGTGCCAGCAGCGCCACGGGACTCTCGAACACTGAAGCTTTCTTT.

This rearrangement joins TRBV9 to TRBJ2-5; 14 bases align to TRBD2. The junction had 7 bases not matched to a gene; V was cut back by 4 bases and J by 2 bases. Germline CDR1 SGDLS, CDR2 YYNGEE. This CDR3 comprises 17 residues. CDR3 amino acids: CASSIGTSGGLQETQYF. CDR3 nucleotides: TGTGCCAGCAGCATCGGGACTAGCGGGGGCCTACAAGAGACCCAGTACTTC.

This chain links TRBV27 with TRBJ1-3; D unresolved. This CDR3 region has 13 residues. Germline values: CDR1 MNHEY, CDR2 SMNVEV (reference sequence). Trimming removed 8 bases at V and 4 bases at J, with 12 bases between. CDR3 amino acids: CASSEGIGNTIYF. In DNA, the CDR3 is TGTGCCAGCTCGGAGGGAATCGGAAACACCATATATTTT.

To note about this clone: Different DNA sequences within this sample yield the same CDR3. V usage is TRBV5-6 and J usage is TRBJ2-7, with D tentatively TRBD1 (6 bases). The CDR3 is made up of 14 amino acids. Trimming removed 2 bases at V and 0 bases at J, with 9 bases between. Germline V gene data show CDR1 as SGHDT and CDR2 as YYEEEE. The CDR3 loop is CASSFGQSSYEQYF. The DNA of the CDR3 is TGTGCCAGCAGCTTTGGACAGAGCTCCTACGAGCAGTACTTC. The variable domain in full, with the rest retrieved from reference TRBV5-6 and TRBJ2-7, is DAGVTQSPTHLIKTRGQQVTLRCSPKSGHDTVSWYQQALGQGPQFIFQYYEEEERQRGNFPDRFSGHQFPNYSSELNVNALLLGDSALYLCASSFGQSSYEQYFGPGTRLTVT.

The chain carries TRBV6-5 and TRBJ1-1; D gene ambiguous. Trimming pared 6 bases from V and 1 base from J, leaving 6 bases between. Per germline, CDR1 MNHEY and CDR2 SVGAGI. The CDR3 has 12 residues. CDR3 amino acids: CASRGGNTEAFF. CDR3 DNA: TGTGCCAGCAGAGGAGGGAACACTGAAGCTTTCTTT.

This chain joins TRBV2 and TRBJ1-3; 7 positions agree with TRBD1. CDR3 size: 15 residues. After removal of 4 bases from V and 0 bases from J, the junction contained 3 bases not matched to a gene. The germline V gene has CDR1 SNHLY and CDR2 FYNNEI. CDR3: CASSVGQLSGNTIYF. Written as DNA, the CDR3 is TGTGCCAGCAGTGTGGGACAGCTCTCTGGAAACACCATATATTTT.

This clone was seen a few times. The chain recombines TRBV23-1 with TRBJ1-5, with D maybe TRBD1 (5 bases). TRBV23-1 is known as an ORF, though its function is uncertain. Trimming pared 3 bases from V and 0 bases from J, leaving 15 bases between. The CDR3 loop spans 17 amino acids. The CDR3 bases are TGCGCCAGCAGTCATCTCGACAGACCGAATAGCAATCAGCCCCAGCATTTT. The encoded protein is CASSHLDRPNSNQPQHF.

For this clone: Other nucleotide sequences from this sample produce the same CDR3. The chain uses TRBV6-5 and TRBJ1-1, with D hard to call. The germline V gene has CDR1 MNHEY and CDR2 SVGAGI. This CDR3 is built from 14 residues. The ends were cut back, 2 bases at V and 0 bases at J, with 7 bases in the middle. In DNA, the CDR3 is TGTGCCAGCAGTTACCTTCCGGTGAACACTGAAGCTTTCTTT. Encoded protein: CASSYLPVNTEAFF.

The rearrangement joins TRBV10-3 to TRBJ2-2, with D uncertain. The germline V gene has CDR1 ENHRY and CDR2 SYGVKD. V was trimmed by 3 bases and J by 1 base, leaving 9 bases between them. This CDR3 has 15 amino acids. CDR3 coding DNA: TGTGCCATCAGTGATCCTGCAGGGAACACCGGGGAGCTGTTTTTT. The encoded protein is CAISDPAGNTGELFF.

Sample share makes this clone medium-sized. The chain employs TRBV5-1 and TRBJ2-3, with D perhaps TRBD2 (6 bases). This CDR3 comprises 15 residues. The V gene's germline CDR1 is SGHRS and CDR2 YFSETQ. V lost 0 bases and J 4 bases, leaving 12 bases between the germline ends. CDR3 sequence (DNA): TGCGCCAGCAGCTTGGACTGGCGGGGTTCAGATACGCAGTATTTT. Residues: CASSLDWRGSDTQYF.